This TCR beta chain was documented in a study of T cells in Graves' hyperthyroidism and ophthalmopathy. Amplified TCR beta CDR3 regions came from RNA transcripts. HTBI primers were the set used in a first-round RT-PCR of the TCR CDR3. MiXCR, applied by TCRdb to the multiplex PCR reads, yields one record per CDR3 protein. The sample includes under 400,000 distinct CDR3 sequences, about 14% of them seen just once. In this sample, this clonotype turned up many times. Its target is not known. Study results and caveats: In the blood, most expanded thyroid clonotypes above 0.001 appeared as well.

V lost 3 bases, J lost 4 bases, and 13 bases lay in between. The CDR3 has 14 amino acids. Germline V gene sequence: CDR1 SQVTM, CDR2 ANQGSEA. The specimen was blood. The V gene is TRBV29-1, the J gene TRBJ2-1, with D possibly being TRBD2 (6 bases). This sequence originates from a woman aged 55-70 years with Graves' hyperthyroidism. CDR3 amino acids: CSVEEGRLYNEQFF. As DNA, the CDR3 is TGCAGCGTTGAGGAGGGGAGGCTATACAATGAGCAGTTCTTC.